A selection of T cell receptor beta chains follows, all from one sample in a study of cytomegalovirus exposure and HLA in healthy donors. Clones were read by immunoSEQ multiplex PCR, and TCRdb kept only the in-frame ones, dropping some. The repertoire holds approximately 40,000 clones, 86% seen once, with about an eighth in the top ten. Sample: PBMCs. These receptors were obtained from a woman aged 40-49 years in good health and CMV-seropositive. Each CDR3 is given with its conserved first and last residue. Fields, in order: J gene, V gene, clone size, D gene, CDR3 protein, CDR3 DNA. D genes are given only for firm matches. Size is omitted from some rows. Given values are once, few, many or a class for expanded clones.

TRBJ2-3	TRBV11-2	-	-	CASSLERLTDTQYF	TGTGCCAGCAGCTTAGAAAGACTCACAGATACGCAGTATTTT
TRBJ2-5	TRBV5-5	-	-	CASSLADQETQYF	TGTGCCAGCAGCTTGGCCGACCAAGAGACCCAGTACTTC
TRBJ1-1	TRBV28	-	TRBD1	CASGLGQGAAFF	TGTGCCAGCGGGTTAGGACAGGGGGCTGCTTTCTTT
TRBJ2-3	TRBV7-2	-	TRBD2	CASSKNGLAGAIDTQYF	TGTGCCAGCAGCAAGAATGGACTAGCGGGGGCCATAGATACGCAGTATTTT
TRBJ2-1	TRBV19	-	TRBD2	CASTQRTSGGRSYNEQFF	TGTGCCAGTACCCAAAGGACTAGCGGGGGGCGCTCCTACAATGAGCAGTTCTTC
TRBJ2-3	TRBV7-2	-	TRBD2	CASSLASFWRGGADTQYF	TGTGCCAGCAGCTTAGCGTCCTTCTGGCGGGGGGGGGCAGATACGCAGTATTTT
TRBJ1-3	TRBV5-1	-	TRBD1	CASSMTGVGNTIYF	TGCGCCAGCAGCATGACAGGGGTTGGAAACACCATATATTTT
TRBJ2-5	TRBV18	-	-	CASSPPGSRETQYF	TGTGCCAGCTCGCCCCCGGGGAGCCGAGAGACCCAGTACTTC
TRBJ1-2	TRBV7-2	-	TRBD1	CASSLVQGAGGYTF	TGTGCCAGCAGCTTAGTACAGGGGGCAGGAGGCTACACCTTC
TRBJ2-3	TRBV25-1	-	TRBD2	CASSEWTSGGTDTQYF	TGTGCCAGCAGTGAGTGGACTAGCGGTGGAACAGATACGCAGTATTTT
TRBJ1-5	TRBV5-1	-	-	CASSWDFNQPQHF	TGCGCCAGCAGCTGGGACTTCAATCAGCCCCAGCATTTT
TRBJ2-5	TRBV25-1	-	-	CASSERGGRETQYF	TGTGCCAGCAGTGAGAGGGGGGGCAGAGAGACCCAGTACTTC
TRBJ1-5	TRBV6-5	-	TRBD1	CASSLDRGVQPQHF	TGTGCCAGCAGTCTAGACAGGGGCGTTCAGCCCCAGCATTTT
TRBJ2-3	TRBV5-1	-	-	CASREGLSTDTQYF	TGCGCCAGCAGGGAGGGTCTGAGCACAGATACGCAGTATTTT
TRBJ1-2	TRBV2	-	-	CARQRDTVGRTF	TGTGCCCGACAGAGGGACACTGTTGGTCGAACCTTC
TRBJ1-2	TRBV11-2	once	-	CASSLVLAGNYGYTF	TGTGCCAGCAGCTTAGTCCTCGCCGGGAACTATGGCTACACCTTC
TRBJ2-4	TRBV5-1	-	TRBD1	CASSLPGGVDIQYF	TGCGCCAGCAGCTTGCCAGGGGGCGTAGACATTCAGTACTTC
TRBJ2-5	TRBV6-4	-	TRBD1	CASRGTGGKLRETQYF	TGTGCCAGCAGGGGGACAGGGGGGAAATTGAGAGAGACCCAGTACTTC
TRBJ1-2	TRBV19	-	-	CASSMDGVNYGYTF	TGTGCCAGTAGTATGGACGGGGTAAACTATGGCTACACCTTC
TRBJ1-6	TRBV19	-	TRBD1	CASRRGTGVNSPLHF	TGTGCCAGTAGAAGAGGGACAGGGGTTAATTCACCCCTCCACTTT
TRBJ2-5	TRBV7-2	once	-	CASSLAGAQETQYF	TGTGCCAGCAGCTTAGCGGGGGCCCAAGAGACCCAGTACTTC
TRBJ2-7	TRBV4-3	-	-	CASSQTSRQGQEQYF	TGCGCCAGCAGCCAAACTAGCAGGCAGGGCCAAGAGCAGTACTTC
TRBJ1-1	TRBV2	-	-	CASSELETGWFTEAFF	TGTGCCAGCAGTGAATTGGAAACAGGGTGGTTCACTGAAGCTTTCTTT
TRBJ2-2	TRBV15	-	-	CATSRHPLQGSSGELFF	TGTGCCACCAGCAGACATCCTTTACAGGGTAGCAGCGGGGAGCTGTTTTTT
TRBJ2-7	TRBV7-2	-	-	CASSPRAPLRHEQYF	TGTGCCAGCAGCCCGCGGGCCCCCCTGAGGCACGAGCAGTACTTC
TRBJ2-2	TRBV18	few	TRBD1	CASSQDRGPTGELFF	TGTGCCAGCTCACAGGACAGGGGGCCGACCGGGGAGCTGTTTTTT
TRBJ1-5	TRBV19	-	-	CASTPEGRYSNQPQHF	TGTGCCAGTACCCCCGAAGGGAGATATAGCAATCAGCCCCAGCATTTT
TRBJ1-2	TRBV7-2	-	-	CASSLSLLFNYGYTF	TGTGCCAGCAGCTTATCTCTACTCTTCAACTATGGCTACACCTTC
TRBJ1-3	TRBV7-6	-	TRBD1	CASSSGQGVGNTIYF	TGTGCCAGCAGCTCCGGACAGGGAGTGGGTAACACCATATATTTT
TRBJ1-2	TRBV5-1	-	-	CASNLDVGSYGYTF	TGCGCCAGCAATTTGGACGTAGGGAGCTATGGCTACACCTTC
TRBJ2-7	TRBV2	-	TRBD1	CASSFRDRAGWEQYF	TGTGCCAGCAGTTTCCGGGACAGGGCAGGGTGGGAGCAGTACTTC
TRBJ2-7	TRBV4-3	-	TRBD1	CASSQFGTGGYEQYF	TGCGCCAGCAGCCAATTCGGGACAGGGGGCTACGAGCAGTACTTC
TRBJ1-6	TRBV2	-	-	CASSEEFEFQSPLHF	TGTGCCAGCAGTGAAGAGTTTGAGTTTCAATCACCCCTCCACTTT
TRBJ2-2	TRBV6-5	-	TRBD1	CASSSGTGDTGELFF	TGTGCCAGCAGTTCGGGGACAGGGGACACCGGGGAGCTGTTTTTT
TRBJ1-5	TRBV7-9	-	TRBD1	CASSLQGADQPQHF	TGTGCCAGCAGCTTACAGGGGGCTGATCAGCCCCAGCATTTT
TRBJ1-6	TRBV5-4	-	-	CASSFGGWDRVSYNSPLHF	TGTGCCAGCAGCTTCGGGGGGTGGGACCGAGTTTCCTATAATTCACCCCTCCACTTT
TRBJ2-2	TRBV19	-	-	CASSMGTSFTGELFF	TGTGCCAGTAGTATGGGGACTTCATTCACCGGGGAGCTGTTTTTT
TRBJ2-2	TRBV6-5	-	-	CASSQGLSNTGELFF	TGTGCCAGCAGCCAGGGACTTTCGAACACCGGGGAGCTGTTTTTT
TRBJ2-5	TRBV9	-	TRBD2	CASSVGTSGAQETQYF	TGTGCCAGCAGCGTAGGGACTAGCGGGGCCCAAGAGACCCAGTACTTC
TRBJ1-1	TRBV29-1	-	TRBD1	CSAYRDRPPGTEAFF	TGCAGCGCGTACCGGGACAGGCCCCCGGGGACTGAAGCTTTCTTT